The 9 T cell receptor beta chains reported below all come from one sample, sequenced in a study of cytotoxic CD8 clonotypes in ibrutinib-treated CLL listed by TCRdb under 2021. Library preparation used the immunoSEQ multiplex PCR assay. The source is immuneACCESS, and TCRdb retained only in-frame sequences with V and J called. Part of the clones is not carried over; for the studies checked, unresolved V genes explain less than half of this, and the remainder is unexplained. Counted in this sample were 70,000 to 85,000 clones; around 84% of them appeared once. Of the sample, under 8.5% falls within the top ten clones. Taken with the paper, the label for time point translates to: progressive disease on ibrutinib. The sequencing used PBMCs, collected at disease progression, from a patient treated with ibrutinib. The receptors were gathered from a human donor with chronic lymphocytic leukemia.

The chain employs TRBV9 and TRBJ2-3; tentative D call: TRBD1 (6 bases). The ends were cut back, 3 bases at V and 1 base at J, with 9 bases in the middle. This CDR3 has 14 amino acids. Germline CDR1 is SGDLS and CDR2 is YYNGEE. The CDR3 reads CASSARTGTDTQYF. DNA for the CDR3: TGTGCCAGCAGCGCCCGGACAGGCACAGATACGCAGTATTTT.

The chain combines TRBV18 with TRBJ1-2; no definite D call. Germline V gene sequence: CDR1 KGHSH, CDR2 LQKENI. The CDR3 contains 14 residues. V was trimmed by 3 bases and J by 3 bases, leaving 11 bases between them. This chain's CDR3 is CASSPAGVDYGYTF. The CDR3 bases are TGTGCCAGCTCACCCGCCGGAGTCGACTATGGCTACACCTTC. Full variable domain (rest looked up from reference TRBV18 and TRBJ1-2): NAGVMQNPRHLVRRRGQEARLRCSPMKGHSHVYWYRQLPEEGLKFMVYLQKENIIDESGMPKERFSAEFPKEGPSILRIQQVVRGDSAAYFCASSPAGVDYGYTFGSGTRLTVV.

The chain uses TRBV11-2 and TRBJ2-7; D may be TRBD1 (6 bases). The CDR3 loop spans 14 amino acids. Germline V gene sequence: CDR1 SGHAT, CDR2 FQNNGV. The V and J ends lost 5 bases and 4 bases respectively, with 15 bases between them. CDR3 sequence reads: CASSSWDNLYEQYF. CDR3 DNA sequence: TGTGCCAGCAGCAGCTGGGACAACCTTTACGAGCAGTACTTC.

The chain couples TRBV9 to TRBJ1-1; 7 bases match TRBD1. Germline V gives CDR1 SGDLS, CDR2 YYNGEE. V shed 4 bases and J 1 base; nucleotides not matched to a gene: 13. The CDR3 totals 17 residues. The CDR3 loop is CASSTDRVGVGNTEAFF. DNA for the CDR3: TGTGCCAGCAGCACAGACAGGGTAGGTGTAGGGAACACTGAAGCTTTCTTT.

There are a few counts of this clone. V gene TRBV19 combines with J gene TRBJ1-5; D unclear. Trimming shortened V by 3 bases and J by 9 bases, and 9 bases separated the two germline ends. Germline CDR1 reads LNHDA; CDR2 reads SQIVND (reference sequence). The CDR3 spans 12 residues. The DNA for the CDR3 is TGTGCCAGTAGTATGTGGGGAACGCCCCAGCATTTT. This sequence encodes CASSMWGTPQHF. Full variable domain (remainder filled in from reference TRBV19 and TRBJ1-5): DGGITQSPKYLFRKEGQNVTLSCEQNLNHDAMYWYRQDPGQGLRLIYYSQIVNDFQKGDIAEGYSVSREKKESFPLTVTSAQKNPTAFYLCASSMWGTPQHFGDGTRLSIL.

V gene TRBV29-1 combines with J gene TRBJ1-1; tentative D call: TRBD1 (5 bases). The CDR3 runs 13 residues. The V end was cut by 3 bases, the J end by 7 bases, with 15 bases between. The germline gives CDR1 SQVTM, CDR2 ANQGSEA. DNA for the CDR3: TGCAGCGTTGAGGTGCAGGGCGGAGGTGAAGCTTTCTTT. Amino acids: CSVEVQGGGEAFF.

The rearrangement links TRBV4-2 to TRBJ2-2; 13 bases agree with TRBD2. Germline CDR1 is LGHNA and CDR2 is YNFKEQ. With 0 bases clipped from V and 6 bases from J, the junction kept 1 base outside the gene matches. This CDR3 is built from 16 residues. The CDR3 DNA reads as TGTGCCAGCAGCCAAGAAACTAGCGGGGGGGCCGGGGAGCTGTTTTTT. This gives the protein CASSQETSGGAGELFF.

DNA for the CDR3: TGTGCCAGCAGCAAGAGGCCCGGGACAGGGTTGGTTCGGCAGTACTTC. This codes for CASSKRPGTGLVRQYF. The chain joins TRBV5-8 to TRBJ2-7; 9 nucleotides agree with TRBD1. The CDR3 is 16 residues long. Germline trimming cut 4 bases from V and 9 bases from J; bases unmatched to any gene: 17. Germline values: CDR1 SGHTS, CDR2 YDEGEE.

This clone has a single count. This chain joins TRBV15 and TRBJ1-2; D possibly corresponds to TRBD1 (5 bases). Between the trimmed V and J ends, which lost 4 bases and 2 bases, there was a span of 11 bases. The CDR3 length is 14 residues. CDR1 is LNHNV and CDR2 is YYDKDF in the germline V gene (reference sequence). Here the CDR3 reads CATSNQGLNYGYTF. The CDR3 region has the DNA TGTGCCACCAGCAACCAGGGCTTAAACTATGGCTACACCTTC.